This T cell receptor beta chain emerged from a study of shared clonotypes between healthy human individuals. The V end lost 8 bases, the J end lost 1 base, and 6 bases lay between the germline ends. This CDR3 is 12 amino acids long. The germline CDR1 and CDR2 sequences are LNHDA and SQIVND (reference sequence). Libraries were prepared by immunoSEQ multiplex PCR; TCRdb keeps only in-frame clonotypes and omits some of them. The sample shows about 2.3 million clones, 80% to 95% of them seen only once. A remark on this clone: Other nucleotide sequences in the sample specify the same CDR3.

The sequencing sample was made of naive CD4+ T cells from PBMCs. The subset: CD45RA+ positively selected. The receptor comes from a man in his late teens or twenties in good health. Some clones in this sample may be carry-over from other donors' samples. The chain combines TRBV19 with TRBJ1-5; no definite D call. This CDR3 reads CASRSSNQPQHF. The CDR3 nucleotides read TGTGCCAGTCGTTCGAGCAATCAGCCCCAGCATTTT.